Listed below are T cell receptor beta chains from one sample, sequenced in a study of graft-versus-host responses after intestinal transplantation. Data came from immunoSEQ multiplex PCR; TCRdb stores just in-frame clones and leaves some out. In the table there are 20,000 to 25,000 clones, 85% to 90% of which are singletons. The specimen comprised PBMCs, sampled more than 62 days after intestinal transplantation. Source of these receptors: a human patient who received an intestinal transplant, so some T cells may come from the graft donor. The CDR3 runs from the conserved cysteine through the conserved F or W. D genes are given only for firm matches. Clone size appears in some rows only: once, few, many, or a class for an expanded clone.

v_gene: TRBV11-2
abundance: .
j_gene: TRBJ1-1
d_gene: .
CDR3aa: CASTPWGTNTEAFF
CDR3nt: TGTGCCAGCACCCCCTGGGGAACGAACACTGAAGCTTTCTTT

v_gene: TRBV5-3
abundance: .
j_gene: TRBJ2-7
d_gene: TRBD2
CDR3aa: CARRASGGPLYEQYF
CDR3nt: TGTGCCAGAAGAGCTAGCGGGGGGCCCTTATACGAGCAGTACTTC

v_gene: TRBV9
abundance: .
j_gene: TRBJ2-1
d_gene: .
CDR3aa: CASSVGSGTNNEQFF
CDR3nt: TGTGCCAGCAGCGTAGGTTCGGGTACCAACAATGAGCAGTTCTTC

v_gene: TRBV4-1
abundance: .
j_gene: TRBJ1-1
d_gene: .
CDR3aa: CASSQVSWVTEAFF
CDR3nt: TGCGCCAGCAGCCAAGTCAGTTGGGTCACTGAAGCTTTCTTT

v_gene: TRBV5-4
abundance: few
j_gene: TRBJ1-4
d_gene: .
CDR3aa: CASSLTTQTNEKLFF
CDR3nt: TGTGCCAGCAGCTTGACCACGCAGACTAATGAAAAACTGTTTTTT

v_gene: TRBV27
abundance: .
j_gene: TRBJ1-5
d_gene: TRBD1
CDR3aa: CASSPDRGRFQPQHF
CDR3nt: TGTGCCAGCAGTCCCGACAGGGGGCGATTTCAGCCCCAGCATTTT

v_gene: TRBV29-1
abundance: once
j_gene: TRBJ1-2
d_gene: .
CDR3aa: CSVERSAGSYYGYTF
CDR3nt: TGCAGCGTTGAACGTTCGGCGGGGAGTTACTATGGCTACACCTTC

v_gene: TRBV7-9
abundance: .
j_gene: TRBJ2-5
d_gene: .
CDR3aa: CASSPVETSRTQYF
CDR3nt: TGTGCCAGCAGCCCGGTCGAAACTAGCCGAACCCAGTACTTC

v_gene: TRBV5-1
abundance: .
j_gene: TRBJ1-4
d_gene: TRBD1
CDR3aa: CASSTGASATNEKLFF
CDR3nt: TGCGCCAGCAGCACAGGGGCCTCTGCAACTAATGAAAAACTGTTTTTT

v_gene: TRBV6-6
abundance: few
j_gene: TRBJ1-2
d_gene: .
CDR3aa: CASSYVGGQGDGYTF
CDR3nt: TGTGCCAGCAGTTACGTGGGTGGGCAAGGGGATGGCTACACCTTC

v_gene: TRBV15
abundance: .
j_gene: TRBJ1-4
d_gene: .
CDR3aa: CATSRGDATNEKLFF
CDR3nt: TGTGCCACCAGCCGAGGGGACGCAACTAATGAAAAACTGTTTTTT

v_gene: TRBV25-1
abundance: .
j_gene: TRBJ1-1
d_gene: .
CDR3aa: CASSGWTEAFF
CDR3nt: TGTGCCAGCAGTGGATGGACTGAAGCTTTCTTT

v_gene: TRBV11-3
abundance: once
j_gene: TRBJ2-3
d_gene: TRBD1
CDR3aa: CASSLNLGQIRTDTQYF
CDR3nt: TGTGCCAGCAGCTTAAATCTGGGACAGATACGCACAGATACGCAGTATTTT

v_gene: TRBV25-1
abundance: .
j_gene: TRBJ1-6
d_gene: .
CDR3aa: CASSLGRSSYNSPLHF
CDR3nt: TGTGCCAGCAGTTTGGGGCGGAGCTCCTATAATTCACCCCTCCACTTT

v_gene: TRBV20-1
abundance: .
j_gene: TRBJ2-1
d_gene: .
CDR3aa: CSARVSSEQFF
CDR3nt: TGCAGTGCTAGGGTTAGTAGCGAGCAGTTCTTC

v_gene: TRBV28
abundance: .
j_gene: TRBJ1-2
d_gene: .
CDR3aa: CASSLRGAGYTF
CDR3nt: TGTGCCAGCAGTTTGAGGGGGGCTGGCTACACCTTC

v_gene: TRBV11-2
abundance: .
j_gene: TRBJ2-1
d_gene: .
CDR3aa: CASSLVTTSYNEQFF
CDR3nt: TGTGCCAGCAGCTTAGTTACCACCTCCTACAATGAGCAGTTCTTC

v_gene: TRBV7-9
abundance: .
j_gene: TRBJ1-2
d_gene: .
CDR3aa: CASSPQNYGYTF
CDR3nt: TGTGCCAGCAGCCCTCAGAACTATGGCTACACCTTC

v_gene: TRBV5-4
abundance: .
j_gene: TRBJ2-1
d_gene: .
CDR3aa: CASINDNEQFF
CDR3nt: TGTGCCAGCATTAACGATAATGAGCAGTTCTTC

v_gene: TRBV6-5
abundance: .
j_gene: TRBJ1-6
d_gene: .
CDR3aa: CASSYPGSPLHF
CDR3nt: TGTGCCAGCAGTTACCCGGGTTCACCCCTCCACTTT

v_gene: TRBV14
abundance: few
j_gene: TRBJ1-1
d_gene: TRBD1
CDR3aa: CASSQVTGRTEAFF
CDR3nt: TGTGCCAGCAGCCAAGTGACAGGGCGTACTGAAGCTTTCTTT

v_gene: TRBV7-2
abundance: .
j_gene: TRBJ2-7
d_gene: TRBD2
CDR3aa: CASSFFPSGGYEGQYF
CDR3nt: TGTGCCAGCAGCTTTTTCCCCAGCGGGGGTTACGAGGGGCAGTACTTC

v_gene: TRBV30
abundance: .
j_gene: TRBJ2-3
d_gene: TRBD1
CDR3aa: CAWSLWGQGEPDTQYF
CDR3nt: TGTGCCTGGAGCCTATGGGGACAGGGAGAACCGGATACGCAGTATTTT

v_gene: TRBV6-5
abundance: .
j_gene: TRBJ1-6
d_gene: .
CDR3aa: CASRGRDGNSPLHF
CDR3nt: TGTGCCAGCAGGGGTCGGGACGGGAATTCACCCCTCCACTTT